These 7 T cell receptor beta chains were sequenced from one sample in a study of cytomegalovirus exposure and HLA in healthy donors. The PCR had 60 Vbeta and 13 Jbeta primers. Data came from immunoSEQ multiplex PCR; TCRdb stores just in-frame clones and leaves some out. The sample shows some 130,000 clones, approximately 77% of them seen only once. The source material was PBMCs. Source of these receptors: a woman in her fifties or sixties in good health and CMV-seronegative.

This clone was seen a few times. The genes are TRBV6-6 and TRBJ1-2, with TRBD1 matching 7 bases. V shed 6 bases and J 4 bases; nucleotides not matched to a gene: 8. Germline CDR1 and CDR2: MNHNY and SVGAGI (reference sequence). This CDR3 is built from 14 residues. This chain's CDR3 is CASSRDRLTYGYTF. The CDR3 DNA reads as TGTGCCAGCAGCCGGGACAGACTCACCTATGGCTACACCTTC.

The gene calls are TRBV21-1 and TRBJ2-5; whether TRBD2, the table's D call, matches the DNA was not checked. TRBV21-1 is a pseudogene segment. This CDR3 comprises 13 residues. CDR3 in amino acids: CAGVRSPVKAQYF. DNA for the CDR3: TGTGCCGGAGTACGGTCGCCAGTAAAGGCCCAGTACTTC.

The CDR3 DNA sequence: TGTGCCAGCAGTTCGGGGTCTAGCGGGAGAGGCACAGATACGCAGTATTTT. Amino acid sequence: CASSSGSSGRGTDTQYF. The chain couples TRBV28 to TRBJ2-3; 10 bases match TRBD2. J lost 1 base, V lost 4 bases, and 8 bases had no gene match. There are 17 residues in the CDR3. From germline, CDR1 is MDHEN and CDR2 SYDVKM.

The chain uses TRBV25-1 and TRBJ2-7; 7 bases line up with TRBD1. The germline gives CDR1 MGHDK, CDR2 SYGVNS. The V segment lost 6 bases and the J segment 2 bases; nucleotides outside the gene matches: 7. CDR3 length: 14 residues. CDR3 sequence: CASSPGQITYEQYF. DNA for the CDR3: TGTGCCAGCAGCCCGGGACAGATAACCTACGAGCAGTACTTC.

The chain links TRBV18 to TRBJ2-5; possibly TRBD1 for D (5 bases). The CDR3 consists of 17 residues. Germline V lookup: CDR1 KGHSH, CDR2 LQKENI. The V gene lost 2 bases and the J gene lost 10 bases, with 26 bases spanning the gap. The CDR3, as DNA: TGTGCCAGCTCACCAAAACAGGATCAAACCTTGGGGCTTGGCCAGTACTTC. Translated, it gives CASSPKQDQTLGLGQYF.

The rearrangement links TRBV6-1 to TRBJ2-3; D might be TRBD2 (6 bases). Trimming stripped 2 bases from V and 3 bases from J, with 12 bases between. The CDR3 runs 15 residues. Germline CDR1 and CDR2: MNHNS and SASEGT. The CDR3 DNA sequence: TGTGCCAGCAGTGAACCGGGGAGGCGGACAGATACGCAGTATTTT. Translation: CASSEPGRRTDTQYF.

The chain has TRBV28 and TRBJ2-7; 7 bases are shared with TRBD1. The J segment lost 3 bases and the V segment lost 5 bases, leaving 10 bases of the junction unmatched. This CDR3 is 15 amino acids long. Germline V gene lookup returns CDR1 MDHEN and CDR2 SYDVKM. This chain's CDR3 is CASSPTGTASYEQYF. The CDR3 DNA is TGTGCCAGCAGTCCCACCGGGACAGCTAGCTACGAGCAGTACTTC. The entire variable domain, with the rest obtained from reference TRBV28 and TRBJ2-7, is as follows: DVKVTQSSRYLVKRTGEKVFLECVQDMDHENMFWYRQDPGLGLRLIYFSYDVKMKEKGDIPEGYSVSREKKERFSLILESASTNQTSMYLCASSPTGTASYEQYFGPGTRLTVT.